This TCR beta chain emerged from a study of T cell changes during pregnancy in multiple sclerosis. The repertoire was sequenced with immunoSEQ multiplex PCR; TCRdb's copy has only in-frame clones and lacks some. This sample yields around 28,000 clones, of which approximately 91% are seen a single time; 0.5% to 0.6% belongs to the top ten. This CDR3 has 19 amino acids. The V gene's germline CDR1 is SGHTA and CDR2 FQGNSA. After removal of 6 bases from V and 0 bases from J, the junction contained 15 bases not matched to a gene. The chain is built from TRBV7-2 and TRBJ2-1, with 9 bases fitting TRBD1. The TCR comes from a female donor in good health, enrolled as a control in a pregnancy study. The sequencing used CD4+ T cells from peripheral blood mononuclear cells, collected in the first trimester of pregnancy. CDR3 nucleotide sequence: TGTGCCAGCAGATCCGGGACAGGGAGATTACGGAGCTCCTACAATGAGCAGTTCTTC. This sequence encodes CASRSGTGRLRSSYNEQFF.